This T cell receptor (beta chain) was recovered during a study of shared clonotypes between healthy human individuals. Study outcomes and limitations: Estimated clonotype richness was generally higher in naive than memory subsets.

This table comes from immunoSEQ multiplex PCR, and its TCRdb copy is limited to in-frame clones, with some not included. Counted here are about 2.4 million clones, roughly 92% occurring once; the ten biggest clones make up roughly 0.13%. With respect to this clone: Its antigen remains unidentified.

What was sequenced was naive CD4+ T cells sorted from blood. The subset is: CD45RA+ positively selected. The origin of this receptor is a man between 18 and 35 years old in good health.

CDR3 bases: TGCGCCAGCAGTGGTTCGCGGGGGGAGACCCAGTACTTC. This translates into CASSGSRGETQYF. The chain links TRBV10-1 to TRBJ2-5, with TRBD2 matching over 7 bases. CDR1 is WNHNN and CDR2 is SYGVQD in the germline V gene (reference sequence). This CDR3 has 13 residues. Trimming took 4 bases from V and 5 from J; bases not matched to a gene: 4.